The TCR beta chain under discussion was sequenced for a study of blood T cell repertoires in COVID-19. Study in general: COVID-19 samples collected from the United States, Italy and Spain covered acute and convalescent phases. PBMCs, B-cell-depleted T cells, or T cells were the source of the cDNA or gDNA that made up the material.

In the authors' workflow: The assay estimated nucleated cells by amplifying reference gene primers. The assay was immunoSEQ multiplex PCR, and TCRdb's table has in-frame clones only and misses some. That table is the source of V, J and clone size, and D and trimming were worked out from the DNA. The table shows some 80,000 clones, with approximately 80% occurring only once. This clone was observed a few times. V dropped 5 bases and J dropped 8; count of bases not matched to a gene: 5. CDR3 length: 13 residues. This TCR derives from an elderly man with acute or convalescent COVID-19. The rearrangement uses TRBV12-3 or TRBV12-4 and TRBJ1-4; 7 positions agree with TRBD1. Sequencing used peripheral blood. The CDR3 region is CASSTGEREKLFF. CDR3 coding DNA: TGTGCCAGCAGTACAGGGGAAAGGGAAAAACTGTTTTTT.